These 31 T cell receptor beta chains came from one sample sequenced in a study of blood T cell repertoires in COVID-19. Clones were read by immunoSEQ multiplex PCR, and TCRdb kept only the in-frame ones, dropping some. The table shows about 220,000 clones, with about 88% occurring only once. Sequenced material: PBMCs or T cells enriched from blood (not recorded which). The receptors were sampled from a woman aged 30 to 39 who had recovered from COVID-19.

The V call is TRBV7-8, the J call TRBJ1-6; no firm D call. The CDR3 contains 17 residues. Looked up from germline, CDR1 is SGHVS and CDR2 is FQNEAQ. V was pared by 2 bases and J by 0 bases, with 11 bases between. The CDR3 nucleotides read TGTGCCAGCAGCTTATACCTAGCGAGCTCCTATAATTCACCCCTCCACTTT. Its protein product is CASSLYLASSYNSPLHF. Drawing the rest from reference TRBV7-8 and TRBJ1-6, the complete variable domain is GAGVSQSPRYKVAKRGQDVALRCDPISGHVSLFWYQQALGQGPEFLTYFQNEAQLDKSGLPSDRFFAERPEGSVSTLKIQRTQQEDSAVYLCASSLYLASSYNSPLHFGNGTRLTVT.

This clone has only one observation. This rearrangement joins TRBV5-8 to TRBJ1-5; perhaps TRBD1 as D (6 bases). Germline V gives CDR1 SGHTS, CDR2 YDEGEE. Trimming took off 0 bases at V and 6 bases at J, with 16 bases between the two ends. The length of the CDR3 is 16 residues. CDR3 bases: TGTGCCAGCAGCTTGGGCCAGGGGATGGGAAGTCAGCCCCAGCATTTT. Translation: CASSLGQGMGSQPQHF.

V is TRBV6-5 and J is TRBJ2-7, with D possibly matching TRBD2 (5 bases). The CDR3 spans 14 residues. Germline values: CDR1 MNHEY, CDR2 SVGAGI. Trimming took 2 bases from V and 2 from J, leaving 10 bases between them. The CDR3 DNA reads TGTGCCAGCAGTTACGGAGACGGGACCTACGAGCAGTACTTC. Protein product: CASSYGDGTYEQYF.

This clone appeared a single time. This chain links TRBV7-6 with TRBJ1-6; 7 bases are shared with TRBD1. The CDR3 consists of 15 residues. With V trimmed by 3 bases and J by 7 bases, 6 bases remained unmatched. Germline V gene sequence: CDR1 SGHVS, CDR2 FNYEAQ. The CDR3 DNA reads TGTGCCAGCAGCTTGTTTTCAGGGGGAAATTCACCCCTCCACTTT. Amino acid sequence: CASSLFSGGNSPLHF.

This clone was observed a few times. V is TRBV28 and J is TRBJ1-1; possibly TRBD1 for D (5 bases). V was clipped by 2 bases and J by 5 bases, with 9 bases between them. From germline, CDR1 is MDHEN and CDR2 SYDVKM. CDR3 length: 13 amino acids. The chain's CDR3 is CASSLQGITEAFF. The CDR3 region has the DNA TGTGCCAGCAGTTTACAGGGTATAACTGAAGCTTTCTTT.

This sequence joins TRBV4-1 and TRBJ2-4; 12 bases fit TRBD1. Per the germline V gene, CDR1 is MGHRA and CDR2 is YSYEKL. The CDR3 contains 17 residues. V lost 0 bases, J lost 4 bases, and 4 bases stayed unmatched. The chain's CDR3 is CASSQDTGQGAKNIQYF. Written as DNA, the CDR3 is TGCGCCAGCAGCCAAGATACGGGACAGGGGGCAAAAAACATTCAGTACTTC.

This rearrangement joins TRBV7-2 to TRBJ1-2, with TRBD1 identical over 9 bases. The CDR3 has 16 amino acids. CDR1 and CDR2 from the germline V gene are SGHTA and FQGNSA. V gave up 1 base and J gave up 1 base; unmatched junction bases: 4. The CDR3 is CASSLVSGQGNYGYTF. CDR3 nucleotide sequence: TGTGCCAGCAGCTTAGTTTCGGGACAGGGTAACTATGGCTACACCTTC. Using reference TRBV7-2 and TRBJ1-2 for the parts outside the CDR3, the full variable domain is GAGVSQSPSNKVTEKGKDVELRCDPISGHTALYWYRQSLGQGLEFLIYFQGNSAPDKSGLPSDRFSAERTGGSVSTLTIQRTQQEDSAVYLCASSLVSGQGNYGYTFGSGTRLTVV.

The chain has TRBV19 and TRBJ1-2; a weak D match, TRBD1 (5 bases). CDR1 LNHDA and CDR2 SQIVND come from the germline V gene (reference sequence). V dropped 8 bases and J dropped 3 bases, with 16 bases sitting between them. The CDR3 sequence is 14 residues long. CDR3 amino acids: CASCGTDAYYGYTF. The CDR3 DNA reads TGTGCCAGTTGCGGGACCGACGCATACTATGGCTACACCTTC.

The chain recombines TRBV28 with TRBJ1-5; the match to TRBD1 covers 10 bases. The V gene end was trimmed by 5 bases and the J gene end by 7 bases; junction bases not matched to a gene: 11. The germline gives CDR1 MDHEN, CDR2 SYDVKM. This CDR3 region has 16 residues. CDR3 sequence: CASSRSGQGFGQPQHF. The CDR3 nucleotides read TGTGCCAGCAGTCGATCGGGACAGGGGTTCGGCCAGCCCCAGCATTTT.

This clone was detected once. The gene calls are TRBV7-6 and TRBJ2-7, with D maybe TRBD1 (7 bases). Germline V gene sequence: CDR1 SGHVS, CDR2 FNYEAQ. This CDR3 spans 15 amino acids. The V end was cut by 1 base, the J end by 3 bases, with 13 bases between. CDR3 sequence: CASSLGQGLGYEQYF. The CDR3 region has the DNA TGTGCCAGCAGCTTAGGACAGGGACTCGGCTACGAGCAGTACTTC.

The rearrangement uses TRBV3-1 (or the pseudogene TRBV3-2) and TRBJ1-6; D is uncertain. The CDR3 is 13 amino acids. CDR1 LGHDT and CDR2 YNNKEL come from the germline V gene (reference sequence). The germline V and J ends were trimmed by 1 base and 8 bases, with 6 bases remaining between them. CDR3 in DNA: TGTGCCAGCAGCCAAGTTCAATATTCACCCCTCCACTTT. Protein sequence: CASSQVQYSPLHF.

The chain carries TRBV4-1 and TRBJ2-5; no reliable D call. V shed 3 bases and J shed 5 bases, with 7 bases lying between them. The CDR3 is 12 residues long. The germline V gene has CDR1 MGHRA and CDR2 YSYEKL. The CDR3 nucleotides read TGCGCCAGCAGCCACCCAGTGGAGACCCAGTACTTC. As protein: CASSHPVETQYF.

This chain connects TRBV7-3 to TRBJ1-1, with TRBD1 matching over 7 bases. Per the germline V gene, CDR1 is SGHTA and CDR2 is FQGTGA. The CDR3 sequence is 14 residues long. V dropped 5 bases and J dropped 4; count of bases not matched to a gene: 7. CDR3 protein: CASSLHPGGTEAFF. Here the CDR3 DNA reads TGTGCCAGCAGCCTCCACCCAGGGGGCACTGAAGCTTTCTTT.

The V call is TRBV9, the J call TRBJ1-6; D unclear. Germline lookup yields CDR1 SGDLS and CDR2 YYNGEE. This CDR3 contains 15 residues. The V end lost 0 bases, the J end lost 9 bases, and 13 bases lay between the germline ends. The CDR3 region is CASSVDPSVGSPLHF. As DNA, the CDR3 is TGTGCCAGCAGCGTAGATCCTAGTGTTGGTTCACCCCTCCACTTT.

The V gene is TRBV7-9, the J gene TRBJ2-3; 7 bases match TRBD2. The germline CDR1 and CDR2 sequences are SEHNR and FQNEAQ (reference sequence). The V segment lost 5 bases and the J segment 2 bases; nucleotides outside the gene matches: 10. CDR3 size: 16 residues. CDR3 region: CASSPPSGASTDTQYF. The CDR3 DNA is TGTGCCAGCAGCCCCCCTAGCGGTGCATCCACAGATACGCAGTATTTT.

In nucleotides, the CDR3 is TGTGCCAGCAGCCCACACGTCAGGGGAAGATCGGCCACTGAAGCTTTCTTT. Its translation is CASSPHVRGRSATEAFF. The gene calls are TRBV9 and TRBJ1-1; D perhaps matches TRBD1 (6 bases). The germline V gene has CDR1 SGDLS and CDR2 YYNGEE. Trimming pared 4 bases from V and 4 bases from J, leaving 23 bases between. The CDR3 is 17 amino acids. The entire variable domain, with the rest obtained from reference TRBV9 and TRBJ1-1, is as follows: DSGVTQTPKHLITATGQRVTLRCSPRSGDLSVYWYQQSLDQGLQFLIQYYNGEERAKGNILERFSAQQFPDLHSELNLSSLELGDSALYFCASSPHVRGRSATEAFFGQGTRLTVV.

The chain combines TRBV5-4 with TRBJ1-3; D remains ambiguous. The CDR3 totals 14 residues. Trimming cost V 0 bases and J 2 bases, with 6 bases left between them. CDR1 is SGHNT and CDR2 is YYREEE in the germline V gene (reference sequence). The CDR3 sequence is CASSLGAAGNTIYF. CDR3 coding DNA: TGTGCCAGCAGCTTGGGAGCTGCTGGAAACACCATATATTTT.

The V gene is TRBV7-2, the J gene TRBJ1-2, with D maybe TRBD1 (5 bases). The length of the CDR3 is 13 residues. Per the germline V gene, CDR1 is SGHTA and CDR2 is FQGNSA. Between the trimmed V and J ends, which lost 3 bases and 4 bases, there was a span of 9 bases. Here the CDR3 reads CASSFPGIYGYTF. CDR3 nucleotide sequence: TGTGCCAGCAGCTTTCCAGGGATCTATGGCTACACCTTC.

The CDR3 region is CASNRDREYGYTF. The CDR3, as DNA: TGTGCCAGCAACCGGGACAGGGAGTATGGCTACACCTTC. This sequence joins TRBV2 and TRBJ1-2; 9 bases agree with TRBD1. Trimming removed 7 bases from V and 5 bases from J; junction bases left unmatched: 5. The CDR3 is made up of 13 amino acids. Germline CDR1 reads SNHLY; CDR2 reads FYNNEI.

The V and J genes are TRBV2 and TRBJ2-7; 7 bases match TRBD1. Per germline, CDR1 SNHLY and CDR2 FYNNEI. Losses at the gene ends were 3 bases for V and 0 bases for J; bases not matched to a gene: 5. There are 15 residues in the CDR3. CDR3 region: CASSDPGTASYEQYF. Here the CDR3 DNA reads TGTGCCAGCAGTGACCCCGGGACAGCCTCCTACGAGCAGTACTTC. The whole variable domain, remainder taken from reference TRBV2 and TRBJ2-7, is EPEVTQTPSHQVTQMGQEVILRCVPISNHLYFYWYRQILGQKVEFLVSFYNNEISEKSEIFDDQFSVERPDGSNFTLKIRSTKLEDSAMYFCASSDPGTASYEQYFGPGTRLTVT.

The J gene is TRBJ2-3, the V gene TRBV4-3; 7 bases match TRBD1. Germline trimming cut 4 bases from V and 0 bases from J; bases unmatched to any gene: 7. This CDR3 comprises 16 residues. The germline gives CDR1 LGHNA, CDR2 YSLEER. In DNA, the CDR3 is TGCGCCAGCAGCCCCGACAGGGTGACTAGCACAGATACGCAGTATTTT. Protein product: CASSPDRVTSTDTQYF.

The V gene is TRBV6-5, the J gene TRBJ2-1, with TRBD1 matching over 8 bases. The V segment lost 6 bases and the J segment 8 bases; nucleotides outside the gene matches: 0. Germline assignment: CDR1 MNHEY and CDR2 SVGAGI. The CDR3 extends over 11 amino acids. This chain's CDR3 is CASRQGDEQFF. The CDR3 nucleotides read TGTGCCAGCAGACAGGGGGATGAGCAGTTCTTC.

The chain combines TRBV6-5 with TRBJ1-3; TRBD1 might be the D (5 bases). The V end lost 6 bases, the J end lost 8 bases, and 11 bases lay between the germline ends. The CDR3 consists of 12 residues. Per germline, CDR1 MNHEY and CDR2 SVGAGI. The CDR3, as DNA: TGTGCCAGCAGCCGGGCGGGGGACACCATATATTTT. It translates to CASSRAGDTIYF.

The chain employs TRBV18 and TRBJ2-5; TRBD1 matches 9 bases. Germline-derived CDR1 and CDR2 are KGHSH and LQKENI. The CDR3 is 15 residues long. With V trimmed by 6 bases and J by 4 bases, 9 bases remained unmatched. CDR3 DNA: TGTGCCAGCTCCGAGACCAGGACAGGGGTAGAGACCCAGTACTTC. The encoded protein is CASSETRTGVETQYF.

The rearrangement joins TRBV5-5 to TRBJ1-2, with D possibly matching TRBD1 (6 bases). Germline CDR1 SGHKS, CDR2 YYEKEE (reference sequence). The CDR3 runs to 15 residues. The V gene lost 2 bases and the J gene lost 5 bases, with 16 bases spanning the gap. CDR3 sequence: CASSLGDTGLYGYTF. The CDR3 nucleotides read TGTGCCAGCAGCTTAGGGGACACGGGGCTTTATGGCTACACCTTC.

The chain joins TRBV10-3 to TRBJ1-6; 7 nucleotides align to TRBD1. Per the germline V gene, CDR1 is ENHRY and CDR2 is SYGVKD. The CDR3 sequence is 16 residues long. V shed 2 bases, J shed 5 bases, and the junction held 6 bases outside the gene matches. CDR3 in DNA: TGTGCCATCAGTGAGCAAGGACAGGAAAATAATTCACCCCTCCACTTT. It codes for CAISEQGQENNSPLHF.

The rearrangement uses TRBV19 and TRBJ1-2; D remains unclear. Trimming shortened V by 4 bases and J by 0 bases, and 12 bases separated the two germline ends. The length of the CDR3 is 15 residues. The V gene's germline CDR1 is LNHDA and CDR2 SQIVND (reference sequence). The CDR3 region has the DNA TGTGCCAGTAGTAAGGAGAACGAAGCTAACTATGGCTACACCTTC. Its translation: CASSKENEANYGYTF.

This clone appeared a single time. The CDR3, as DNA: TGTGCCAGCAGCTTAGGTAGGGGCTATGGCTACACCTTC. Its protein is CASSLGRGYGYTF. The chain couples TRBV7-9 to TRBJ1-2, with TRBD1 as a possible D gene (5 bases). This CDR3 is built from 13 residues. V lost 1 base and J 4 bases, leaving 7 bases between the germline ends. Germline V gene lookup returns CDR1 SEHNR and CDR2 FQNEAQ (reference sequence).

The V gene is TRBV2, the J gene TRBJ2-3, with TRBD2 as a possible D gene (6 bases). The CDR3 spans 15 residues. The germline V and J ends were trimmed by 1 base and 0 bases, with 8 bases remaining between them. CDR1 is SNHLY, CDR2 FYNNEI, per germline. The CDR3 is CASSEGGVSTDTQYF. CDR3 bases: TGTGCCAGCAGTGAAGGGGGGGTCAGCACAGATACGCAGTATTTT.

The V gene is TRBV19, the J gene TRBJ1-4; tentative D call: TRBD1 (5 bases). This CDR3 region has 14 residues. Trimming pared 3 bases from V and 4 bases from J, leaving 9 bases between. The germline gives CDR1 LNHDA, CDR2 SQIVND (reference sequence). The chain's CDR3 is CASSIRRDNEKLFF. CDR3 in DNA: TGTGCCAGTAGTATCCGCAGGGATAATGAAAAACTGTTTTTT.

The J gene is TRBJ2-7, the V gene TRBV2; the match to TRBD1 covers 8 bases. The CDR3 totals 13 residues. CDR1 is SNHLY, CDR2 FYNNEI, per germline. V was pared by 6 bases and J by 3 bases, with 4 bases of the junction left unmatched. This CDR3 reads CASRDRALYEQYF. The DNA for the CDR3 is TGTGCCAGCAGGGACAGGGCCCTCTACGAGCAGTACTTC.